This is a list of T cell receptor beta chains from one sample in a study of neurological immune-mediated disorders. Each CDR3 protein is one row after TCRdb ran MiXCR on the 5' RACE reads. This table has about 21,000 distinct CDR3 sequences, 5.5% to 8% appearing once. The sequenced sample was CD8+ T cells from blood. Receptors originate from a man between 18 and 29 years old in good health. Each CDR3 is given with its conserved first and last residue. Fields, in order: clone size, V gene, D gene, J gene, CDR3 DNA, CDR3 protein. D genes are given only for firm matches. Size is omitted from some rows. Given values are once, few, many or a class for expanded clones.

clone_size: many
v_call: TRBV7-8
d_call: TRBD1
j_call: TRBJ1-1
cdr3_nt: TGTGCCAGCAGCTTAGTAGGGGGCCGGTCTTCTGAAGCTTTCTTT
cdr3_aa: CASSLVGGRSSEAFF

clone_size: many
v_call: TRBV5-1
d_call: TRBD2
j_call: TRBJ2-1
cdr3_nt: TGCGCCAGCAGCTTCGGGACTAGCGGACACAATGAGCAGTTCTTC
cdr3_aa: CASSFGTSGHNEQFF

clone_size: many
v_call: TRBV4-1
d_call: NA
j_call: TRBJ1-1
cdr3_nt: TGCGCCAGCAGCCAATTAAGAAGGGGAGGTGAGACTGAAGCTTTCTTT
cdr3_aa: CASSQLRRGGETEAFF

clone_size: many
v_call: TRBV4-2
d_call: NA
j_call: TRBJ2-5
cdr3_nt: TGTGCCAGCAGCTTACACAAGCAAGAGACCCAGTACTTC
cdr3_aa: CASSLHKQETQYF

clone_size: many
v_call: TRBV5-1
d_call: TRBD1
j_call: TRBJ2-7
cdr3_nt: TGCGCCAGCAGCTTGGTTATGGGACAGGGTCTGGGGGAGCAGTACTTC
cdr3_aa: CASSLVMGQGLGEQYF

clone_size: NA
v_call: TRBV7-6
d_call: TRBD1
j_call: TRBJ2-2
cdr3_nt: TGTGCCAGCAGCCCCAGGGGGTGGGAATACACCGGGGAGCTGTTTTTT
cdr3_aa: CASSPRGWEYTGELFF

clone_size: many
v_call: TRBV4-3
d_call: TRBD1
j_call: TRBJ1-2
cdr3_nt: TGCGCCAGCAGCGACCACAGGGGAAGTATCGAAGGCTACACCTTC
cdr3_aa: CASSDHRGSIEGYTF

clone_size: many
v_call: TRBV19
d_call: NA
j_call: TRBJ2-7
cdr3_nt: TGTGCCAGCGCCGGGGTGAGGGAGCAGTACTTC
cdr3_aa: CASAGVREQYF

clone_size: many
v_call: TRBV7-9
d_call: TRBD2
j_call: TRBJ2-3
cdr3_nt: TGTGCCAGCAGCCCAACTAGCGGGTGGACCACAGATACGCAGTATTTT
cdr3_aa: CASSPTSGWTTDTQYF

clone_size: many
v_call: TRBV5-4
d_call: TRBD1
j_call: TRBJ1-6
cdr3_nt: TGTGCCAGCACGACAGGGACAATGGCACCCCTCCACTTT
cdr3_aa: CASTTGTMAPLHF

clone_size: many
v_call: TRBV20-1
d_call: NA
j_call: TRBJ2-1
cdr3_nt: TGCAGTGCTCCGCCCGAATCAAAACCTTACAATGAGCAGTTCTTC
cdr3_aa: CSAPPESKPYNEQFF

clone_size: many
v_call: TRBV6-2/TRBV6-3
d_call: TRBD2
j_call: TRBJ2-1
cdr3_nt: TGTGCCAGCAGCTATCTAGCGGGGGGGTACAATGAGCAGTTCTTC
cdr3_aa: CASSYLAGGYNEQFF

clone_size: many
v_call: TRBV6-6
d_call: TRBD1
j_call: TRBJ2-3
cdr3_nt: TGTGCCAGCAGCTCCGACAGGGTCACAGATACGCAGTATTTT
cdr3_aa: CASSSDRVTDTQYF

clone_size: many
v_call: TRBV4-3
d_call: NA
j_call: TRBJ2-1
cdr3_nt: TGCGCCAGCAGCCAAGACGAAATACGGATTGCTGACTACAATGAGCAGTTCTTC
cdr3_aa: CASSQDEIRIADYNEQFF